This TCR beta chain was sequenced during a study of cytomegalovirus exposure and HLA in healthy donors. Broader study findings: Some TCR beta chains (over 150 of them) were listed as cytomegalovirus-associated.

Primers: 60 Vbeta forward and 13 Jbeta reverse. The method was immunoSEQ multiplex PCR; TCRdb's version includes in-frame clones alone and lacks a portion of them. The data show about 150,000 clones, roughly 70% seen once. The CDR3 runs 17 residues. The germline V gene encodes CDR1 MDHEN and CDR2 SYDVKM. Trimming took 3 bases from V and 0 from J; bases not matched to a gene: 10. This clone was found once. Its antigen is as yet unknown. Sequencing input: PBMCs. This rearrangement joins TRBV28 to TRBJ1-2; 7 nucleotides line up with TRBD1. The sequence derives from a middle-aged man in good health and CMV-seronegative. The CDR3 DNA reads TGTGCCAGCAGTTTCCTACTACAGGGGCCTCCTAACTATGGCTACACCTTC. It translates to CASSFLLQGPPNYGYTF.